The T cell receptor (beta chain) under discussion was sequenced for a study of shared clonotypes between healthy human individuals. The germline gives CDR1 MDHEN, CDR2 SYDVKM. The CDR3 spans 15 residues. The V end was cut by 3 bases, the J end by 0 bases, with 11 bases between. Method: immunoSEQ multiplex PCR; TCRdb's copy keeps in-frame clones and lacks some. This sample has around 600,000 clones, with around 97% found just once. The receptor's source is a woman aged 25-40 years in good health. Sequences were obtained from naive CD4+ T cells sorted from blood. Indicated subset: CD45RA+ positively selected. The chain has TRBV28 and TRBJ1-1; no clear D gene. The CDR3 here is CASSFSGSMNTEAFF. In nucleotides, the CDR3 is TGTGCCAGCAGTTTTTCCGGCAGCATGAACACTGAAGCTTTCTTT.